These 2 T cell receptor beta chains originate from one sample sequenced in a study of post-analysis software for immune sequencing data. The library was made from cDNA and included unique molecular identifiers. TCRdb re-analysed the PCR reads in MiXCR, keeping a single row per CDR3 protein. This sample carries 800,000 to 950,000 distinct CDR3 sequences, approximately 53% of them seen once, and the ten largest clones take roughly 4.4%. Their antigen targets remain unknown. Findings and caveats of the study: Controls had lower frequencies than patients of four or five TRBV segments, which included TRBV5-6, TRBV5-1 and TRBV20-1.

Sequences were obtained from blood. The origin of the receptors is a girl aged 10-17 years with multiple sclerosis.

The CDR3 region has the DNA TGTGCCAGCAGCGGGAGCCCCCCCTACGAGCAGTACTTC. This gives the protein CASSGSPPYEQYF. The chain links TRBV9 to TRBJ2-4; no clear D. The end of the DNA is better explained by TRBJ2-7, so the J call may be wrong. This CDR3 region has 13 residues. Germline CDR1 SGDLS, CDR2 YYNGEE.

The CDR3 loop is CASSLSLAGGPSEQYF. The CDR3 DNA reads TGCGCCAGCAGCTTGTCGCTAGCGGGGGGGCCTTCGGAGCAGTACTTC. This chain joins TRBV5-1 and TRBJ2-7, with 12 bases that match TRBD2. The germline gives CDR1 SGHRS, CDR2 YFSETQ. The CDR3 length is 16 residues. Germline trimming cut 1 base from V and 7 bases from J; bases unmatched to any gene: 9.